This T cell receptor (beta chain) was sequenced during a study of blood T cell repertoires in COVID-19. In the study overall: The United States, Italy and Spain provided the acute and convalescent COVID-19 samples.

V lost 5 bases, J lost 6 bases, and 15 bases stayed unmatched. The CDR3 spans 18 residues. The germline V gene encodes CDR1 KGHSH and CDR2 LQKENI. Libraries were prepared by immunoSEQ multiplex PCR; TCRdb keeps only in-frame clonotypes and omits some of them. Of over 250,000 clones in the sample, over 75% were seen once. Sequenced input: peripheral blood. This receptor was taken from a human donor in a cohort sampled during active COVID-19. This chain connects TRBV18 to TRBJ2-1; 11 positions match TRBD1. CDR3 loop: CASSARAMDRGPSNEQFF. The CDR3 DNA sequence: TGTGCCAGCTCAGCGCGGGCCATGGACAGGGGGCCGAGCAATGAGCAGTTCTTC.